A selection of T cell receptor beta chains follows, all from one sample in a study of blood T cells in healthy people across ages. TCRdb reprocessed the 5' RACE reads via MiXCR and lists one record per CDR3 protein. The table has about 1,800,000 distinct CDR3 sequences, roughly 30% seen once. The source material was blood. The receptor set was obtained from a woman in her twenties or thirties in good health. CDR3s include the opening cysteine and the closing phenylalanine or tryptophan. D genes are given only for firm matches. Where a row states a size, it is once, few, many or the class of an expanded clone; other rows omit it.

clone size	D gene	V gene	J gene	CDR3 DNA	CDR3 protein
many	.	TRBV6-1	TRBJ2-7	TGTGCCGCCCTTAGGGTATACTCCTACGAGCAGTACTTC	CAALRVYSYEQYF
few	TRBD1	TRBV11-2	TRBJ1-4	TGTGCCAGCAGCTTACAGGGGGAGAAGAGTGAAAAACTGTTTTTT	CASSLQGEKSEKLFF
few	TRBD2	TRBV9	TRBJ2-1	TGTGCCAGCAGCGGGACCAGCGGGGGGGCGATGGAGCAGTTCTTC	CASSGTSGGAMEQFF
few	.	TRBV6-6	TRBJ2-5	TGTGCCAGCAGTTCCGGCCGCACAGAGACCCAGTACTTC	CASSSGRTETQYF
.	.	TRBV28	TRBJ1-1	TGTGCCAGCAACATAGGACGATTGAACACTGAAGCTTTCTTT	CASNIGRLNTEAFF
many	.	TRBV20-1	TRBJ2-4	TGCAGTGGAATAGCGGAACTAGCCAAAAACATTCAGTACTTC	CSGIAELAKNIQYF
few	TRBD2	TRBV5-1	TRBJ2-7	TGCGCCAGCAGCTTGGACGCGGCGGGGGGTGCCTACGAGCAGTACTTC	CASSLDAAGGAYEQYF
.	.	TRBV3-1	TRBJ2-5	TGTGCCAGCAGCCAAGATCTGGGGTGGGAGACCCAGTACTTC	CASSQDLGWETQYF
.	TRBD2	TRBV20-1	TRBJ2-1	TGCAGTGCTCCAAAAGCGGGAAGGACCTACAATGAGCAGTTCTTC	CSAPKAGRTYNEQFF
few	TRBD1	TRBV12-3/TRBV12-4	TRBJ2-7	TGTGCCAGCAGTTTAGCGGTAGGACAGGGGCACGAGCAGTACTTC	CASSLAVGQGHEQYF
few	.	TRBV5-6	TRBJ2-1	TGTGCCAGCAGCTTGGCTGCAGGGAGCAATGAGCAGTTCTTC	CASSLAAGSNEQFF
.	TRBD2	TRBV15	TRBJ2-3	TGTGCCACCAGCAGAGACGTAGGGACTAGCGGCACAGATACGCAGTATTTT	CATSRDVGTSGTDTQYF
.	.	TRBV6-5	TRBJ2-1	TGTGCCAGCAGTTCGTCACGACTGCCAGCAACATACAATGAGCAGTTCTTC	CASSSSRLPATYNEQFF
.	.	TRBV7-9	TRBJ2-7	TGTGCCAGCAGCTCGACTTCATTCTACGAGCAGTACTTC	CASSSTSFYEQYF
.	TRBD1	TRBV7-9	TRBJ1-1	TGTGCCAGCAGCTCCGGGACAGTCGAAACTGAAGCTTTCTTT	CASSSGTVETEAFF
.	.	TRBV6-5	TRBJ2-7	TGTGCCAGCAGTTACTCGAACGGGGCTAGAGAGCAGTACTTC	CASSYSNGAREQYF
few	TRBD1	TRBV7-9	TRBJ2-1	TGTGCCAGCAGCCCCCCGTCCGGGACAGGATTCAATGAGCAGTTCTTC	CASSPPSGTGFNEQFF
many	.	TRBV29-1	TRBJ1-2	TGCAGCTCCGAGGGGGGCGGCTATGGCTACACCTTC	CSSEGGGYGYTF
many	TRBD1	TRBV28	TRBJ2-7	TGTGCCAGCAGCGGCAGTACAGGGGTCCGCTCCTACGAGCAGTACTTC	CASSGSTGVRSYEQYF
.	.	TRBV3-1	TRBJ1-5	TGTGCCAGCAGCCAACCCGCTGGGCCCCAGCATTTT	CASSQPAGPQHF
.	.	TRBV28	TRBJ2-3	TGTGCCAGCATGACGAGGAAGAGCACAGATACGCAGTATTTT	CASMTRKSTDTQYF
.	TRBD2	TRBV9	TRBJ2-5	TGTGCCAGCAGCGTGGCGGGGGCGGGAGGGCCGGTAGAGACCCAGTACTTC	CASSVAGAGGPVETQYF
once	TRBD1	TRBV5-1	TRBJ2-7	TGCACCAGCAGCCTGGCCGGGACAGGGACAGGGAAGCAGTACTTC	CTSSLAGTGTGKQYF
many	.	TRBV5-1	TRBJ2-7	TGCGCCAGCAGCTTGGCCCCTGGCGAGCAGTACTTC	CASSLAPGEQYF
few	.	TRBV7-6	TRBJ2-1	TGTGCCAGCAGCTTATCAAGAGGGGATGGGCAGTTCTTC	CASSLSRGDGQFF
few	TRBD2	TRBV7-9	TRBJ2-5	TGTGCCAGCAGCGGACGGACTAGCGGGAGAACGGAGACCCAGTACTTC	CASSGRTSGRTETQYF
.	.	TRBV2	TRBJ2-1	TGTGCCAGCAGGAGAACAGAGAGCTCCTACAATGAGCAGTTCTTC	CASRRTESSYNEQFF
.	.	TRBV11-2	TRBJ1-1	TGTGCCAGCAGCTCCATCGGGGGCGGGAACACTGAAGCTTTCTTT	CASSSIGGGNTEAFF
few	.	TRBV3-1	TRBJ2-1	TGTGCCAGCAGCCAGTGGGGTGAGCAGTTCTTC	CASSQWGEQFF
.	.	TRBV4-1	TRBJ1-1	TGCGCCAGCAGCCAAGGCCAGGTCCGGTGGACTGAAGCTTTCTTT	CASSQGQVRWTEAFF
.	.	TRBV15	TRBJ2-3	TGTGCCACCAGCAGCGATAGGCCACGGGCTAGCACAGATACGCAGTATTTT	CATSSDRPRASTDTQYF
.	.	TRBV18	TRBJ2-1	TGTGCCGGCTCACCACCAGAGACGTCCCATGAGCAGTTCTTC	CAGSPPETSHEQFF
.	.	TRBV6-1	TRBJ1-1	TGTGCCAGCAGAGGGTATTGGGTGACTGAAGCTTTCTTT	CASRGYWVTEAFF
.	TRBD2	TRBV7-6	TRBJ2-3	TGTGCCAGCAGCTTATCACCCGGGACTAGCGGGAGTAGGTTGACAGATACGCAGTATTTT	CASSLSPGTSGSRLTDTQYF
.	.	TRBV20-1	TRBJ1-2	TGCAGTGCTAGTAAAGGGAAGTTGGATGGCTACACCTTC	CSASKGKLDGYTF